This TCR beta chain was obtained from a study of response to subunit inactivated influenza vaccine. Looked up from germline, CDR1 is ENHRY and CDR2 is SYGVKD. Trimming removed 5 bases from V and 5 bases from J, with 10 bases in between. The CDR3 covers 13 residues. TCRdb reprocessed the RT-PCR reads with MiXCR, giving one entry per CDR3 protein. The sample has 450,000 to 550,000 distinct CDR3 sequences; less than 30% are singletons. V gene TRBV10-3 combines with J gene TRBJ2-1, with D possibly being TRBD1 or TRBD2 (5 bases each). The specimen comprised CD4+ T cells sorted from PBMCs, sampled more than 4 days after vaccination. The source is a man between 50 and 59 years old who received an inactivated influenza vaccine. CDR3 protein: CAISRDPNNEQFF. Written as DNA, the CDR3 is TGTGCCATCAGTCGGGACCCAAACAATGAGCAGTTCTTC.